This T cell receptor (beta chain) originates from a study of CD8 T cells in ankylosing spondylitis. Study outcomes and limitations: Typical of ankylosing spondylitis blood, it appeared, was a TCR beta motif of seven to nine highly homologous variants. It was reported that disease-linked clones were significantly enriched in matched ankylosing spondylitis synovial fluid.

Molecular-barcoded quantitative 5'-RACE produced these TCR beta libraries. A single record per CDR3 protein comes from TCRdb applying MiXCR to the 5' RACE reads. This table holds about 240,000 distinct CDR3 sequences, under 30% found once. This clonotype was seen ten or more times. The antigen remains undetermined. Sequenced material: blood, either unsorted or a sorted T cell fraction (not recorded which). The TCR originated in a male donor with ankylosing spondylitis or in good health (not recorded which).

For the CDR3, the DNA is TGCAGTGCTAGAGATGAGGGGTTTACAAATTCACCCCTCCACTTT. It translates to CSARDEGFTNSPLHF. V and J are TRBV20-1 and TRBJ1-6; a possible D gene is TRBD1 (5 bases). Germline V lookup: CDR1 DFQATT, CDR2 SNEGSKA (reference sequence). This CDR3 spans 15 amino acids. Trimming left V 0 bases short and J 7 bases short, with 13 bases between.